This entry features one T cell receptor beta chain sequence. These data belong to a study of T cell repertoires in ileal Crohn's disease. Patients were adults with ileal or ileocolonic Crohn's disease needing resection. V was pared by 6 bases and J by 1 base, with 7 bases between. This CDR3 has 13 amino acids. In germline, CDR1 is SNHLY, CDR2 FYNNEI. TCRB immunosequencing input was around 540 nanograms of biopsy DNA per sample. Libraries were prepared by immunoSEQ multiplex PCR; TCRdb keeps only in-frame clonotypes and omits some of them. The profile covers about 14,000 clones, with around 78% appearing a single time and about 4.5% taken by the ten largest.

The genes are TRBV2 and TRBJ1-5; TRBD1 might be the D (5 bases). The clonotype comes from an adult with Crohn's disease. The specimen was ileal tissue. DNA of the CDR3: TGTGCCAGCAGGCGGGACAGCAATCAGCCCCAGCATTTT. Its protein product is CASRRDSNQPQHF.